Below, 30 T cell receptor beta chains from the same sample are listed, as sequenced in a study of OX40 agonist ivuxolimab in advanced cancers. Assay: immunoSEQ multiplex PCR; the TCRdb copy retains only in-frame clones and omits some. Seen here are 60,000 to 80,000 clones, about nine tenths observed once, and the top ten hold 8% to 10%. Sequencing used CD4+ or CD8+ T cells sorted from blood, obtained in a trial of the OX40 agonist ivuxolimab. All receptors come from an adult with an advanced solid tumor such as melanoma, head and neck, liver or kidney cancer.

This chain connects TRBV11-3 to TRBJ2-1, with D tentatively TRBD1 or TRBD2 (6 bases each). Germline V lookup: CDR1 SGHNT, CDR2 YENEEA. The CDR3 covers 17 residues. Trimming shortened V by 0 bases and J by 4 bases, and 16 bases separated the two germline ends. CDR3 DNA sequence: TGTGCCAGCAGCTTAGACTTAGAAGGGGGGTGGTACAATGAGCAGTTCTTC. Its protein product is CASSLDLEGGWYNEQFF.

V usage is TRBV7-2 and J usage is TRBJ2-6; D not resolved. The CDR3 loop spans 17 amino acids. CDR1 is SGHTA and CDR2 is FQGNSA in the germline V gene. Trimming cost V 5 bases and J 1 base, with 15 bases left between them. CDR3 coding DNA: TGTGCCAGCAGCCCACCAAATCGGGTTTCTGGGGCCAACGTCCTGACTTTC. Its translation is CASSPPNRVSGANVLTF.

The V gene is TRBV30, the J gene TRBJ1-5; D may be TRBD1 (6 bases). CDR3 length equals 14 residues. Germline assignment: CDR1 GTSNPN and CDR2 SVGIG (reference sequence). V lost 2 bases to trimming and J lost 7 bases, with 15 bases between them. CDR3 residues: CAWSRGTSGQPQHF. Here the CDR3 DNA reads TGTGCCTGGAGTCGCGGGACATCAGGACAGCCCCAGCATTTT. The full variable domain, in which reference TRBV30 and TRBJ1-5 provide the parts outside the CDR3, is SQTIHQWPATLVQPVGSPLSLECTVEGTSNPNLYWYRQAAGRGLQLLFYSVGIGQISSEVPQNLSASRPQDRQFILSSKKLLLSDSGFYLCAWSRGTSGQPQHFGDGTRLSIL.

Here the CDR3 reads CASSQGGLSDEQYF. For the CDR3, the DNA is TGCGCCAGCAGTCAGGGGGGTCTTTCTGACGAGCAGTACTTC. The chain combines TRBV5-1 with TRBJ2-7; perhaps TRBD1 as D (7 bases). CDR1 and CDR2 from the germline V gene are SGHRS and YFSETQ. Trimming cost V 5 bases and J 5 bases, with 17 bases left between them. CDR3 length: 14 residues.

The chain links TRBV5-5 to TRBJ1-2, with D unclear. Germline V lookup: CDR1 SGHKS, CDR2 YYEKEE (reference sequence). The CDR3 loop spans 12 amino acids. Between the trimmed V and J ends, which lost 4 bases and 8 bases, there was a span of 12 bases. CDR3: CASSRVGRGYTF. CDR3 sequence (DNA): TGTGCCAGCAGCCGGGTAGGGCGGGGCTACACCTTC.

The rearrangement links TRBV28 to TRBJ2-7, with 12 positions matching TRBD2. Looked up from germline, CDR1 is MDHEN and CDR2 is SYDVKM. The V and J ends lost 10 bases and 3 bases, in that order; junction bases with no gene match: 7. This CDR3 is built from 14 residues. CDR3 nucleotide sequence: TGTGCCACCACGGGACTAGCGGGTTACTACGAGCAGTACTTC. Amino acid sequence: CATTGLAGYYEQYF.

This chain joins TRBV5-1 and TRBJ1-1, with a possible D match to TRBD1 (6 bases). The germline V gene has CDR1 SGHRS and CDR2 YFSETQ. V was trimmed by 7 bases and J by 4 bases, leaving 14 bases between them. CDR3 length: 13 residues. CDR3 residues: CASAGAVGTEAFF. As DNA, the CDR3 is TGCGCCAGCGCGGGGGCGGTGGGCACTGAAGCTTTCTTT.

This rearrangement joins TRBV7-9 to TRBJ2-5, with no clear D. The length of the CDR3 is 14 residues. V lost 1 base and J 2 bases, leaving 8 bases between the germline ends. The germline gives CDR1 SEHNR, CDR2 FQNEAQ (reference sequence). The CDR3 loop is CASSLEGRQETQYF. As DNA, the CDR3 is TGTGCCAGCAGCTTAGAAGGGCGTCAAGAGACCCAGTACTTC.

The chain combines TRBV29-1 with TRBJ2-7; tentative D call: TRBD1 (6 bases). The length of the CDR3 is 12 residues. Germline lookup yields CDR1 SQVTM and CDR2 ANQGSEA. V was pared by 1 base and J by 4 bases, with 8 bases between. The CDR3 sequence: CSVEGGGYEQYF. The CDR3 nucleotides are TGCAGCGTTGAAGGAGGGGGTTACGAGCAGTACTTC.

J is TRBJ1-1 and V is TRBV6-5, with D uncertain. The CDR3 runs 11 residues. The V gene lost 3 bases and the J gene lost 6 bases, with 5 bases spanning the gap. Germline values: CDR1 MNHEY, CDR2 SVGAGI. CDR3 residues: CASSYESEAFF. CDR3 DNA: TGTGCCAGCAGTTATGAGTCTGAAGCTTTCTTT.

V usage is TRBV19 and J usage is TRBJ1-6; TRBD1 matches at 7 bases. V lost 4 bases to trimming and J lost 7 bases; unmatched junction nucleotides: 7. The germline V gene has CDR1 LNHDA and CDR2 SQIVND (reference sequence). The CDR3 extends over 15 amino acids. In DNA, the CDR3 is TGTGCCAGTAGTACCCGGGACAGTCGAAATTCACCCCTCCACTTT. Encoded protein: CASSTRDSRNSPLHF.

For the CDR3, the DNA is TGTGCCAGCAGTGAAGAGATGCTAGCGAGCGAGCAGTTCTTC. The encoded protein is CASSEEMLASEQFF. The chain uses TRBV2 and TRBJ2-1, with D maybe TRBD2 (6 bases). Germline V gives CDR1 SNHLY, CDR2 FYNNEI. Trimming took 1 base from V and 10 from J, leaving 14 bases between them. The CDR3 contains 14 residues.

The chain joins TRBV4-3 to TRBJ2-3, with D possibly being TRBD2 (6 bases). The germline V gene has CDR1 LGHNA and CDR2 YSLEER. V lost 1 base, J lost 5 bases, and 13 bases lay in between. The CDR3 covers 15 residues. CDR3 DNA sequence: TGCGCCAGCAGCCAAGGGGGAGGTCGGGGAGATACGCAGTATTTT. This codes for CASSQGGGRGDTQYF.

The chain recombines TRBV19 with TRBJ2-3; 13 bases are a match to TRBD2. J was trimmed by 0 bases and V by 1 base; bases with no gene match: 10. Germline-derived CDR1 and CDR2 are LNHDA and SQIVND (reference sequence). This CDR3 region has 20 residues. This CDR3 is CASSIGRTSGGARSTDTQYF. In DNA form, the CDR3 reads TGTGCCAGTAGTATAGGGAGAACTAGCGGGGGGGCGCGGAGCACAGATACGCAGTATTTT.

CDR3 residues: CASRDRATNEKLFF. Written as DNA, the CDR3 is TGTGCCAGTAGGGACAGAGCAACTAATGAAAAACTGTTTTTT. This chain links TRBV19 with TRBJ1-4; D might be TRBD1 (6 bases). This CDR3 contains 14 residues. Deletions cut 6 bases from V and 0 bases from J, with 8 bases between. Germline lookup yields CDR1 LNHDA and CDR2 SQIVND (reference sequence).

This clone appeared a few times. V gene TRBV20-1 combines with J gene TRBJ1-1, with D unclear. Trimming removed 3 bases from V and 1 base from J, with 3 bases in between. The CDR3 runs to 11 residues. CDR1 DFQATT and CDR2 SNEGSKA come from the germline V gene (reference sequence). CDR3 protein: CSASRNTEAFF. CDR3 in DNA: TGCAGTGCTAGCAGGAACACTGAAGCTTTCTTT.

The V call is TRBV5-8, the J call TRBJ1-5; D unclear. The CDR3 has 18 residues. The V end was cut by 0 bases, the J end by 2 bases, with 18 bases between. Germline CDR1 is SGHTS and CDR2 is YDEGEE. CDR3 coding DNA: TGTGCCAGCAGCTTGGGTGGTCGAGGGAATATAGGCAATCAGCCCCAGCATTTT. Translating it yields CASSLGGRGNIGNQPQHF.

This clone appeared once. The chain employs TRBV14 and TRBJ1-1; 9 nucleotides line up with TRBD1. CDR1 and CDR2 from the germline V gene are SGHDN and FVKESK. The CDR3 contains 13 residues. V was pared by 4 bases and J by 4 bases, with 1 base of the junction left unmatched. The CDR3 DNA reads TGTGCCAGCAGCCGACAGGGGGGCACTGAAGCTTTCTTT. Translated: CASSRQGGTEAFF.

The chain employs TRBV6-5 and TRBJ2-2, with D hard to call. The length of the CDR3 is 12 residues. Germline V gene data show CDR1 as MNHEY and CDR2 as SVGAGI. V was cut by 0 bases and J by 5 bases, with 1 base left in between. The CDR3 loop reads CASSYSTGELFF. The CDR3 bases are TGTGCCAGCAGTTACTCGACCGGGGAGCTGTTTTTT.

This rearrangement joins TRBV2 to TRBJ2-1, with D hard to call. The CDR3 spans 15 residues. V was clipped by 4 bases and J by 8 bases, with 18 bases between them. CDR1 is SNHLY, CDR2 FYNNEI, per germline. CDR3 loop: CASSVWPSRGDEQFF. The CDR3 DNA reads TGTGCCAGCAGTGTTTGGCCGTCCCGAGGAGATGAGCAGTTCTTC.

The DNA for the CDR3 is TGCGCCAGCAGCCAAGAAGGGGCAGGGATGAACACTGAAGCTTTCTTT. Amino acid sequence: CASSQEGAGMNTEAFF. This sequence joins TRBV4-3 and TRBJ1-1, with D possibly matching TRBD1 (5 bases). The CDR3 runs 16 residues. V lost 0 bases and J 0 bases, leaving 11 bases between the germline ends. The germline V gene has CDR1 LGHNA and CDR2 YSLEER.

The J gene is TRBJ1-5, the V gene TRBV7-2; D gene unclear. The CDR3 runs to 12 residues. V was clipped by 5 bases and J by 9 bases, with 11 bases between them. Germline V gives CDR1 SGHTA, CDR2 FQGNSA. The CDR3 spells CASSQEGRPQHF. Here the CDR3 DNA reads TGTGCCAGCAGCCAGGAGGGTCGGCCCCAGCATTTT.

The chain is built from TRBV5-3 and TRBJ1-1; D is undetermined. TRBV5-3 is sorted into the ORF group, with uncertain function. The V and J ends lost 4 bases and 4 bases respectively, with 14 bases between them. The CDR3 is 14 residues long. CDR3 amino acids: CARSPKDPSTEAFF. The CDR3 DNA sequence: TGTGCCAGAAGCCCCAAAGACCCGAGCACTGAAGCTTTCTTT.

Only one count was recorded for this clone. The chain is built from TRBV5-4 and TRBJ2-2; a possible D gene is TRBD2 (6 bases). The germline V gene encodes CDR1 SGHNT and CDR2 YYREEE (reference sequence). V was pared by 0 bases and J by 5 bases, with 8 bases between. The CDR3 length is 14 residues. CDR3 coding DNA: TGTGCCAGCAGCTTGGGCGGGGAAACCGGGGAGCTGTTTTTT. Translation: CASSLGGETGELFF.

The genes are TRBV6-6 and TRBJ1-1; D is uncertain. The germline gives CDR1 MNHNY, CDR2 SVGAGI (reference sequence). The CDR3 length is 13 residues. Trimming stripped 2 bases from V and 3 bases from J, with 7 bases between. Here the CDR3 DNA reads TGTGCCAGCAGTTACCCTGGCTACACTGAAGCTTTCTTT. This gives the protein CASSYPGYTEAFF.

This chain links TRBV25-1 with TRBJ1-5; possibly TRBD1 for D (6 bases). Germline V gives CDR1 MGHDK, CDR2 SYGVNS. Between the trimmed V and J ends, which lost 2 bases and 6 bases, there was a span of 14 bases. The CDR3 consists of 15 residues. The chain's CDR3 is CASSERTGQGQPQHF. The CDR3 DNA reads as TGTGCCAGCAGTGAAAGAACAGGGCAAGGTCAGCCCCAGCATTTT.

The V call is TRBV7-8, the J call TRBJ1-3; 10 nucleotides align to TRBD1. The germline CDR1 and CDR2 sequences are SGHVS and FQNEAQ. The CDR3 totals 18 residues. J gave up 4 bases and V 1 base, and 10 bases lay outside the gene matches. The CDR3 DNA reads as TGTGCCAGCAGCTTAGGCTTAGGGACAGGGGAACGCGGAAACACCATATATTTT. This gives the protein CASSLGLGTGERGNTIYF. Based on the CDR3 plus reference TRBV7-8 and TRBJ1-3, the full variable domain is GAGVSQSPRYKVAKRGQDVALRCDPISGHVSLFWYQQALGQGPEFLTYFQNEAQLDKSGLPSDRFFAERPEGSVSTLKIQRTQQEDSAVYLCASSLGLGTGERGNTIYFGEGSWLTVV.

The V call is TRBV7-8, the J call TRBJ2-3, with D maybe TRBD2 (7 bases). With 2 bases removed from V and 7 bases from J, the gap between germline ends came to 19 bases. The CDR3 has 16 amino acids. Germline-derived CDR1 and CDR2 are SGHVS and FQNEAQ. The CDR3 DNA reads TGTGCCAGCAGCTTATTCGCGGGGGCGAGCGGGTATACGCAGTATTTT. The encoded protein is CASSLFAGASGYTQYF.

The rearrangement joins TRBV7-2 to TRBJ1-6, with D possibly matching TRBD1 (5 bases). Trimming shortened V by 5 bases and J by 7 bases, and 12 bases separated the two germline ends. Germline CDR1 SGHTA, CDR2 FQGNSA. The length of the CDR3 is 14 residues. CDR3 amino acids: CASSKRDLNSPLHF. In DNA form, the CDR3 reads TGTGCCAGCAGCAAAAGGGACCTCAATTCACCCCTCCACTTT. Supplemented by reference TRBV7-2 and TRBJ1-6, the full variable domain reads GAGVSQSPSNKVTEKGKDVELRCDPISGHTALYWYRQSLGQGLEFLIYFQGNSAPDKSGLPSDRFSAERTGGSVSTLTIQRTQQEDSAVYLCASSKRDLNSPLHFGNGTRLTVT.

J is TRBJ1-2 and V is TRBV5-6; the match to TRBD1 covers 7 bases. Per the germline V gene, CDR1 is SGHDT and CDR2 is YYEEEE. CDR3 length equals 13 residues. With 4 bases clipped from V and 4 bases from J, the junction kept 4 bases outside the gene matches. The CDR3 region is CASSTGEAYGYTF. CDR3 coding DNA: TGTGCCAGCAGCACAGGGGAAGCCTATGGCTACACCTTC.